Sequencing of this TCR beta chain was carried out in a study of early T cells in non-severe SARS-CoV-2 infection. The TCR library protocol attached unique molecular identifiers to the individual cDNA molecules. TCRdb re-derived calls from the 5' RACE reads in MiXCR, one entry per CDR3 protein. The repertoire includes 65,000 to 75,000 distinct CDR3 sequences, roughly 4.8% of them detected once, and roughly 3.6% sits in the top ten. This clonotype was seen many times. This clonotype was sampled from an adult who was a healthcare worker with PCR-confirmed SARS-CoV-2 infection or an uninfected control (not recorded which). The donor label of this sample is uncertain. The starting material was whole blood, obtained at baseline.

CDR3 amino acids: CASSQDRGSRAYGYTF. The CDR3 DNA follows: TGCGCCAGCAGCCAAGATCGAGGTTCTAGGGCATATGGCTACACCTTC. This chain connects TRBV4-1 to TRBJ1-2; D is uncertain. This CDR3 contains 16 residues. Per germline, CDR1 MGHRA and CDR2 YSYEKL. V lost 0 bases and J 5 bases, leaving 16 bases between the germline ends.